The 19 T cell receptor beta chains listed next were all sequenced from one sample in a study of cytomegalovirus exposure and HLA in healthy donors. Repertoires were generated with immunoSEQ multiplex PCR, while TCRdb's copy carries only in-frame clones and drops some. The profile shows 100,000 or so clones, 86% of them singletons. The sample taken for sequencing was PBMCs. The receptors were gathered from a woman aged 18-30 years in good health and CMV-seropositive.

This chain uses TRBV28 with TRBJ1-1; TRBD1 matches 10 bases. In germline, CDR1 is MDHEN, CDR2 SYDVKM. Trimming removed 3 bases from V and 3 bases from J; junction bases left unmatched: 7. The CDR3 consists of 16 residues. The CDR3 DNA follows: TGTGCCAGCAGTTTTTTACTCGGGACAGGGGACACTGAAGCTTTCTTT. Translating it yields CASSFLLGTGDTEAFF.

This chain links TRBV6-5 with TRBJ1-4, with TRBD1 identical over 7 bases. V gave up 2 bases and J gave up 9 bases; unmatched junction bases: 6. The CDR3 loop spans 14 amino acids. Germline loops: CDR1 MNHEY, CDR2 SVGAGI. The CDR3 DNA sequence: TGTGCCAGCAGTTACACAGGGGAACGGCAAAAACTGTTTTTT. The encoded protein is CASSYTGERQKLFF.

The CDR3 nucleotides are TGTGCCACGAGGAGGTCCGGGAACACCGGGGAGCTGTTTTTT. It yields the protein CATRRSGNTGELFF. The chain employs TRBV7-8 and TRBJ2-2, with a weak D call TRBD2 (5 bases). Trimming stripped 10 bases from V and 1 base from J, with 13 bases between. The CDR3 spans 14 residues. From germline, CDR1 is SGHVS and CDR2 FQNEAQ. The variable domain in full, with the rest retrieved from reference TRBV7-8 and TRBJ2-2, is GAGVSQSPRYKVAKRGQDVALRCDPISGHVSLFWYQQALGQGPEFLTYFQNEAQLDKSGLPSDRFFAERPEGSVSTLKIQRTQQEDSAVYLCATRRSGNTGELFFGEGSRLTVL.

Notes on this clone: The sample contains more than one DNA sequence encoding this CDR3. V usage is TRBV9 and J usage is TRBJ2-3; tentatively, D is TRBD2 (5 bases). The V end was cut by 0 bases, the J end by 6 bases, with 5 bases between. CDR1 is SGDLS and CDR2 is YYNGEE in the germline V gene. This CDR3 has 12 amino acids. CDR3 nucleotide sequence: TGTGCCAGCAGCGTAGGAGGGGATACGCAGTATTTT. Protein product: CASSVGGDTQYF.

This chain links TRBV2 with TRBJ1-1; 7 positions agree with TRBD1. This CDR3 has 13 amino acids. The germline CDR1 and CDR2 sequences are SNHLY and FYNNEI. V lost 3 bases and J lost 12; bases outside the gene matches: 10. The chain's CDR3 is CASSENRQGLSFF. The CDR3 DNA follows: TGTGCCAGCAGTGAGAACCGACAGGGATTATCTTTCTTT.

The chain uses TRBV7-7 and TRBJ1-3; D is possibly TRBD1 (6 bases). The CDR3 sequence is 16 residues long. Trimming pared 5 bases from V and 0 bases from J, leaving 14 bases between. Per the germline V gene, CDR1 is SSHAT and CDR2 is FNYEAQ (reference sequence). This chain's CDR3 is CASSLGGLGSGNTIYF. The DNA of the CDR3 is TGTGCCAGCAGCCTAGGGGGACTTGGCTCTGGAAACACCATATATTTT. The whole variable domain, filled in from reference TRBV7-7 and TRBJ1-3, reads GAGVSQSPRYKVTKRGQDVTLRCDPISSHATLYWYQQALGQGPEFLTYFNYEAQPDKSGLPSDRFSAERPEGSISTLTIQRTEQRDSAMYRCASSLGGLGSGNTIYFGEGSWLTVV.

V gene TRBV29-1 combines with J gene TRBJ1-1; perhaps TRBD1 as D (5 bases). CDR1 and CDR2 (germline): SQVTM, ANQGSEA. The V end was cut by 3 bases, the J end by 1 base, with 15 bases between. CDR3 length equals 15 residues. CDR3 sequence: CSVEPRQLENTEAFF. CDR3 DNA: TGCAGCGTTGAGCCCAGACAGTTGGAGAACACTGAAGCTTTCTTT.

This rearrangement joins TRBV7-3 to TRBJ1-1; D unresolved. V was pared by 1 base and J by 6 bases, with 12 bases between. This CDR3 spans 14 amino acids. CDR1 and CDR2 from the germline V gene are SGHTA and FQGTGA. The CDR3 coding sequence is TGTGCCAGCAGCTTAAACCCCGGGAGATCTGAAGCTTTCTTT. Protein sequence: CASSLNPGRSEAFF.

The CDR3 sequence is CASSVTGIPSYEQYF. DNA of the CDR3: TGCGCCAGCAGCGTGACAGGGATCCCATCCTACGAGCAGTACTTC. The V gene is TRBV5-1, the J gene TRBJ2-7; 7 nucleotides line up with TRBD1. Germline CDR1 and CDR2: SGHRS and YFSETQ. V was pared by 4 bases and J by 1 base, with 8 bases of the junction left unmatched. The CDR3 loop spans 15 amino acids.

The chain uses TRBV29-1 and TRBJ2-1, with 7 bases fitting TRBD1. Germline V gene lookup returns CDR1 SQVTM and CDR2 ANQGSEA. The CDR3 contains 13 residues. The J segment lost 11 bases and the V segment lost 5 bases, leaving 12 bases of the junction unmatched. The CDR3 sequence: CSVLQGTFTKQFF. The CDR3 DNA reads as TGCAGCGTTTTACAGGGGACCTTTACAAAGCAGTTCTTC.

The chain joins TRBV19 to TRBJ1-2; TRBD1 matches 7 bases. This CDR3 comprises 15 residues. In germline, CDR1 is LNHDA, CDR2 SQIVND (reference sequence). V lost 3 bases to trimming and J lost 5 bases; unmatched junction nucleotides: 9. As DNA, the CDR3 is TGTGCCAGTAGTATCAGGGACAGTCAACCTTATGGCTACACCTTC. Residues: CASSIRDSQPYGYTF.

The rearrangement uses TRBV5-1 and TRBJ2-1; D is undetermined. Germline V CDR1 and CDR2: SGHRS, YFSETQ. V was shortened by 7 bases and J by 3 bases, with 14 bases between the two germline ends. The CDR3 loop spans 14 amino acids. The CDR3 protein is CASAQSVLYNEQFF. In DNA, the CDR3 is TGCGCCAGCGCCCAGAGCGTGCTCTACAATGAGCAGTTCTTC.

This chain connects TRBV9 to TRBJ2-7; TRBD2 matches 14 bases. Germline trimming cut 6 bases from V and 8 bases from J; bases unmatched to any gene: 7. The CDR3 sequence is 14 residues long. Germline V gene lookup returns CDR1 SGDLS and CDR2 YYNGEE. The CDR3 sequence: CASTAGTSGSKQYF. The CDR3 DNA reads TGTGCCAGCACCGCCGGGACTAGCGGGAGTAAGCAGTACTTC. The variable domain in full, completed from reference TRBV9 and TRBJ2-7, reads DSGVTQTPKHLITATGQRVTLRCSPRSGDLSVYWYQQSLDQGLQFLIQYYNGEERAKGNILERFSAQQFPDLHSELNLSSLELGDSALYFCASTAGTSGSKQYFGPGTRLTVT.

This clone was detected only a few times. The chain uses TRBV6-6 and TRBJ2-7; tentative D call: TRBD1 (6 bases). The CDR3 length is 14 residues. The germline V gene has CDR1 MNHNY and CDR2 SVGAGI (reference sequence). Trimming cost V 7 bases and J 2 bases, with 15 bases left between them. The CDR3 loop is CASKSTTGPYEQYF. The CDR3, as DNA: TGTGCCAGCAAGAGCACGACAGGACCCTACGAGCAGTACTTC.

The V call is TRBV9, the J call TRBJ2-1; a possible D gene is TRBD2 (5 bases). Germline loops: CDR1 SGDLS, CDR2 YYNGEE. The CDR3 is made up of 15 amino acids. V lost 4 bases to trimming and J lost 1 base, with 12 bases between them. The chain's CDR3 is CASSLGSLSYNEQFF. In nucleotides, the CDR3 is TGTGCCAGCAGCCTAGGGAGTCTGTCCTACAATGAGCAGTTCTTC.

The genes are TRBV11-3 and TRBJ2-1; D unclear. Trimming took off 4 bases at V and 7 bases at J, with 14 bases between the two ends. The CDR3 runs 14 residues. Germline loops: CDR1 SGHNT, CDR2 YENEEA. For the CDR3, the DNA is TGTGCCAGCAGCTCCGACCCTAGTCGTAATGAGCAGTTCTTC. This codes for CASSSDPSRNEQFF.

CDR3 nucleotides: TGCAGCGTTGCGGGGGGCTATGGCTACACCTTC. This encodes CSVAGGYGYTF. The chain uses TRBV29-1 and TRBJ1-2; the D gene is possibly TRBD1 (5 bases). V was shortened by 4 bases and J by 4 bases, with 7 bases between the two germline ends. CDR1 is SQVTM and CDR2 is ANQGSEA in the germline V gene. This CDR3 has 11 residues.

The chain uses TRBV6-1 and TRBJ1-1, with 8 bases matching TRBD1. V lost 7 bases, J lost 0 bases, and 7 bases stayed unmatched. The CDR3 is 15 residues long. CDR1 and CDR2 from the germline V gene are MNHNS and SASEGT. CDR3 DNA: TGTGCCAGCATAAAGACAGGGGCCATGAACACTGAAGCTTTCTTT. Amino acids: CASIKTGAMNTEAFF.

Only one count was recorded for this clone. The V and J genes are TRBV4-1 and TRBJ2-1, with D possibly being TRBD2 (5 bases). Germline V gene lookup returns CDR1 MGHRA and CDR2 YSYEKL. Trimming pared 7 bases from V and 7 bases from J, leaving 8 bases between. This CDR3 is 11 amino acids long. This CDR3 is CASTSGNEQFF. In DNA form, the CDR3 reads TGCGCCAGCACCTCGGGGAATGAGCAGTTCTTC.